One sample yielded the 24 T cell receptor beta chains listed below, sequenced in a study of a mutant IDH1 vaccine in newly diagnosed glioma. Time point defined: baseline, week 1 (first vaccination visit). The treatment here: pre-vaccination baseline after standard-of-care therapy. Repertoires were generated with immunoSEQ multiplex PCR, while TCRdb's copy carries only in-frame clones and drops some. This table holds about 54,000 clones, about 82% found once. This sample comprised PBMCs, obtained from a glioma patient treated with radiotherapy, temozolomide or both. Source of these receptors: a young man with glioma.

This chain joins TRBV5-6 and TRBJ2-6; D gene uncertain. The ends were cut back, 0 bases at V and 4 bases at J, with 8 bases in the middle. The length of the CDR3 is 15 residues. Germline lookup yields CDR1 SGHDT and CDR2 YYEEEE. CDR3 amino acids: CASSLAWNGANVLTF. CDR3 nucleotide sequence: TGTGCCAGCAGCTTGGCCTGGAACGGGGCCAACGTCCTGACTTTC.

The CDR3 DNA sequence: TGCGCCAGCAGCCAGACTAGCGGGGGGGTCTACAATGAGCAGTTCTTC. Its protein is CASSQTSGGVYNEQFF. The genes are TRBV4-3 and TRBJ2-1; TRBD2 matches 14 bases. The J segment lost 3 bases and the V segment lost 3 bases, leaving 1 base of the junction unmatched. The CDR3 has 16 amino acids. Germline V gene lookup returns CDR1 LGHNA and CDR2 YSLEER.

The genes are TRBV5-1 and TRBJ1-2; TRBD1 matches 8 bases. V trimming: 4 bases; J trimming: 7 bases; junction bases outside the gene matches: 12. Germline V lookup: CDR1 SGHRS, CDR2 YFSETQ. This CDR3 has 15 residues. The CDR3 DNA reads TGCGCCAGCAGCCCACCGGTACAGGGGGTTTTTGGCTACACCTTC. It translates to CASSPPVQGVFGYTF.

The V gene is TRBV25-1, the J gene TRBJ1-2; maybe TRBD1 (5 bases). This CDR3 contains 14 residues. Trimming pared 4 bases from V and 5 bases from J, leaving 14 bases between. The V gene's germline CDR1 is MGHDK and CDR2 SYGVNS. This chain's CDR3 is CASSVSGRGYGYTF. The CDR3 DNA follows: TGTGCCAGCAGTGTATCAGGGAGAGGGTATGGCTACACCTTC.

J is TRBJ2-1 and V is TRBV4-2; 8 nucleotides match TRBD2. Germline assignment: CDR1 LGHNA and CDR2 YNFKEQ. The length of the CDR3 is 15 residues. After removal of 4 bases from V and 2 bases from J, the junction contained 4 bases not matched to a gene. CDR3 coding DNA: TGTGCCAGCAGCCCCGGGACTAGGCCCTACAATGAGCAGTTCTTC. Protein product: CASSPGTRPYNEQFF.

The V gene is TRBV5-1, the J gene TRBJ2-1; no firm D call. This CDR3 has 14 residues. V lost 0 bases and J 7 bases, leaving 11 bases between the germline ends. Germline loops: CDR1 SGHRS, CDR2 YFSETQ. The CDR3 spells CASSLGSVGNEQFF. CDR3 DNA: TGCGCCAGCAGCTTGGGGAGTGTGGGGAATGAGCAGTTCTTC.

This chain connects TRBV7-8 to TRBJ1-5; TRBD1 matches at 11 bases. Per germline, CDR1 SGHVS and CDR2 FQNEAQ. The CDR3 is made up of 17 amino acids. Germline trimming cut 4 bases from V and 1 base from J; bases unmatched to any gene: 6. The CDR3, as DNA: TGTGCCAGCAGCTCAGGACAGGGGGCTGCAAGCAATCAGCCCCAGCATTTT. As protein: CASSSGQGAASNQPQHF.

The J gene is TRBJ2-3, the V gene TRBV9; 10 bases match TRBD2. The V gene's germline CDR1 is SGDLS and CDR2 YYNGEE. The CDR3 consists of 19 residues. The junction had 15 bases not matched to a gene; V was cut back by 0 bases and J by 5 bases. CDR3 DNA sequence: TGTGCCAGCAGCGTAGACAGGGGGAGGACTAGCGGTATTGAAGATACGCAGTATTTT. Protein sequence: CASSVDRGRTSGIEDTQYF.

The V and J genes are TRBV6-5 and TRBJ2-1, with a weak D call TRBD1 (6 bases). The germline CDR1 and CDR2 sequences are MNHEY and SVGAGI. The CDR3 sequence is 15 residues long. The V gene lost 7 bases and the J gene lost 1 base, with 14 bases spanning the gap. The chain's CDR3 is CASTGARGSYNEQFF. The CDR3 DNA is TGTGCCAGCACCGGAGCTAGGGGGTCCTACAATGAGCAGTTCTTC.

The chain links TRBV15 to TRBJ2-7; TRBD2 is a possible D gene (6 bases). The CDR3 consists of 15 residues. V was clipped by 0 bases and J by 1 base, with 10 bases between them. Germline V gives CDR1 LNHNV, CDR2 YYDKDF (reference sequence). In nucleotides, the CDR3 is TGTGCCACCAGCAGAGAAGGGACTCATTCCTACGAGCAGTACTTC. Translated: CATSREGTHSYEQYF. Drawing the rest from reference TRBV15 and TRBJ2-7, the complete variable domain is DAMVIQNPRYQVTQFGKPVTLSCSQTLNHNVMYWYQQKSSQAPKLLFHYYDKDFNNEADTPDNFQSRRPNTSFCFLDIRSPGLGDTAMYLCATSREGTHSYEQYFGPGTRLTVT.

The chain couples TRBV30 to TRBJ1-1; D not certain. The CDR3 consists of 13 residues. Deletions cut 1 base from V and 4 bases from J, with 10 bases between. Per germline, CDR1 GTSNPN and CDR2 SVGIG (reference sequence). CDR3 protein: CAWSAQVSTEAFF. In nucleotides, the CDR3 is TGTGCCTGGAGTGCCCAGGTGAGCACTGAAGCTTTCTTT.

CDR3 DNA sequence: TGTGCCAGCAGCTCTAAGGTTGCCTATGGCTACACCTTC. Protein product: CASSSKVAYGYTF. This chain connects TRBV7-2 to TRBJ1-2; D is ambiguous. Trimming shortened V by 4 bases and J by 4 bases, and 10 bases separated the two germline ends. From germline, CDR1 is SGHTA and CDR2 FQGNSA. The CDR3 totals 13 residues.

By proportion, this clone is medium-sized (0.01 to 0.1%). The chain has TRBV25-1 and TRBJ1-1, with D possibly TRBD1 on 5 matching bases. Trimming left V 4 bases short and J 1 base short, with 19 bases between. The CDR3 spans 17 residues. Germline V CDR1 and CDR2: MGHDK, SYGVNS. The CDR3 DNA reads TGTGCCAGCAGTGTTTGGGGGATAAATCAGAAGAACACTGAAGCTTTCTTT. Protein: CASSVWGINQKNTEAFF.

The chain combines TRBV2 with TRBJ2-7; D may be TRBD1 (5 bases). CDR3 size: 15 residues. V lost 1 base and J lost 1, with 11 bases in between. Germline V gene data show CDR1 as SNHLY and CDR2 as FYNNEI. The CDR3 sequence: CASSEGLRVSYEQYF. The CDR3 DNA sequence: TGTGCCAGCAGTGAAGGACTCAGGGTATCCTACGAGCAGTACTTC. Together with reference TRBV2 and TRBJ2-7, the CDR3 gives the full variable domain: EPEVTQTPSHQVTQMGQEVILRCVPISNHLYFYWYRQILGQKVEFLVSFYNNEISEKSEIFDDQFSVERPDGSNFTLKIRSTKLEDSAMYFCASSEGLRVSYEQYFGPGTRLTVT.

The V call is TRBV2, the J call TRBJ1-4, with 7 bases that match TRBD1. The V segment lost 6 bases and the J segment 7 bases; nucleotides outside the gene matches: 8. The CDR3 loop spans 14 amino acids. Germline assignment: CDR1 SNHLY and CDR2 FYNNEI. This chain's CDR3 is CASRTDRVAEKLFF. CDR3 nucleotide sequence: TGTGCCAGCAGAACCGACAGGGTGGCTGAAAAACTGTTTTTT.

This chain links TRBV6-6 with TRBJ1-5; 9 bases match TRBD1. Trimming removed 6 bases from V and 1 base from J; junction bases left unmatched: 4. The V gene's germline CDR1 is MNHNY and CDR2 SVGAGI (reference sequence). The CDR3 consists of 15 residues. The CDR3 sequence is CASSPQGASNQPQHF. DNA of the CDR3: TGTGCCAGCAGCCCACAGGGGGCGAGCAATCAGCCCCAGCATTTT.

This clone was detected only once. The chain has TRBV4-1 and TRBJ2-7, with 11 bases matching TRBD1. With V trimmed by 0 bases and J by 2 bases, 6 bases remained unmatched. The CDR3 has 17 residues. Germline V gives CDR1 MGHRA, CDR2 YSYEKL. The CDR3 nucleotides are TGCGCCAGCAGCCAAGATCTTTGGGACAGGGGGGCCTACGAGCAGTACTTC. Translation: CASSQDLWDRGAYEQYF.

The chain is built from TRBV5-1 and TRBJ2-2; perhaps TRBD2 as D (6 bases). V was shortened by 6 bases and J by 4 bases, with 16 bases between the two germline ends. The CDR3 runs to 15 residues. Germline V CDR1 and CDR2: SGHRS, YFSETQ. CDR3 loop: CASMEGSGITGELFF. The CDR3 DNA reads TGCGCCAGCATGGAAGGTAGCGGTATCACCGGGGAGCTGTTTTTT.

This clone has only one observation. This chain links TRBV27 with TRBJ2-7, with TRBD1 matching over 10 bases. CDR1 and CDR2 (germline): MNHEY, SMNVEV (reference sequence). The V segment lost 0 bases and the J segment 1 base; nucleotides outside the gene matches: 0. The CDR3 runs 15 residues. The CDR3 spells CASSLSGQGSYEQYF. In DNA, the CDR3 is TGTGCCAGCAGTTTATCGGGACAGGGGTCCTACGAGCAGTACTTC.

This clone was observed a handful of times. This rearrangement joins TRBV6-1 to TRBJ1-1; D is unresolved. Germline CDR1 is MNHNS and CDR2 is SASEGT. The CDR3 contains 13 residues. Trimming took off 1 base at V and 11 bases at J, with 14 bases between the two ends. The DNA of the CDR3 is TGTGCCAGCAGTGAAGGGCAGATCTCGGTGGCTTTCTTT. It is translated as CASSEGQISVAFF.

V gene TRBV6-6 combines with J gene TRBJ2-7, with D hard to call. The length of the CDR3 is 12 residues. Germline values: CDR1 MNHNY, CDR2 SVGAGI (reference sequence). V was cut by 6 bases and J by 1 base, with 7 bases left in between. The DNA for the CDR3 is TGTGCCAGCAGGGGCGAGTCCTACGAGCAGTACTTC. Translating it yields CASRGESYEQYF.

The J gene is TRBJ2-2, the V gene TRBV4-3; D perhaps matches TRBD1 (5 bases). The CDR3 extends over 15 amino acids. The germline gives CDR1 LGHNA, CDR2 YSLEER. Between the trimmed V and J ends, which lost 0 bases and 1 base, there was a span of 6 bases. Here the CDR3 DNA reads TGCGCCAGCAGCCAAGATCAGGGGAACACCGGGGAGCTGTTTTTT. Its protein is CASSQDQGNTGELFF.

J is TRBJ1-1 and V is TRBV18; 8 positions match TRBD1. The CDR3 loop spans 13 amino acids. Germline-derived CDR1 and CDR2 are KGHSH and LQKENI. J was trimmed by 3 bases and V by 8 bases; bases with no gene match: 5. CDR3 sequence reads: CASTKQGDTEAFF. The CDR3 bases are TGTGCCAGCACGAAACAGGGGGACACTGAAGCTTTCTTT.

The chain uses TRBV5-1 and TRBJ2-7; D is unresolved. Germline lookup yields CDR1 SGHRS and CDR2 YFSETQ. V was shortened by 1 base and J by 6 bases, with 8 bases between the two germline ends. The CDR3 length is 12 residues. The CDR3 here is CASSLYPTEQYF. The CDR3 nucleotides read TGCGCCAGCAGCTTGTACCCCACCGAGCAGTACTTC.